The 28 T cell receptor beta chains reported below all come from one sample, sequenced in a study of blood T cell repertoires in COVID-19. Data came from immunoSEQ multiplex PCR; TCRdb stores just in-frame clones and leaves some out. The sample lists tens of thousands of clones; about 86% were seen once. The sample was peripheral blood. The receptors come from a man between 65 and 85 years old with acute or convalescent COVID-19.

The chain uses TRBV6-2 or TRBV6-3 and TRBJ1-6; the D gene is possibly TRBD1 (6 bases). V was shortened by 2 bases and J by 0 bases, with 17 bases between the two germline ends. Germline CDR1 reads MNHEY; CDR2 reads SVGEGT. The CDR3 spans 19 residues. CDR3 sequence: CASSYPNYDRSSYNSPLHF. The CDR3 DNA reads as TGTGCCAGCAGTTACCCCAACTACGACAGGAGCTCCTATAATTCACCCCTCCACTTT.

The chain has TRBV24-1 and TRBJ2-7, with D hard to call. Germline loops: CDR1 KGHDR, CDR2 SFDVKD. The CDR3 consists of 12 residues. Trimming stripped 7 bases from V and 6 bases from J, with 12 bases between. The CDR3, as DNA: TGTGCCACCAGGTTGAACGGTTGCGAGCAGTACTTC. It translates to CATRLNGCEQYF.

The rearrangement links TRBV30 to TRBJ2-1; a weak D match, TRBD2 (6 bases). The CDR3 runs to 16 residues. The V and J ends lost 3 bases and 1 base respectively, with 16 bases between them. CDR1 is GTSNPN and CDR2 is SVGIG in the germline V gene (reference sequence). This CDR3 is CAWRAFRDFSYNEQFF. Here the CDR3 DNA reads TGTGCCTGGAGGGCCTTCCGGGACTTTTCCTACAATGAGCAGTTCTTC. Looking up the rest from reference TRBV30 and TRBJ2-1 gives the full variable domain: SQTIHQWPATLVQPVGSPLSLECTVEGTSNPNLYWYRQAAGRGLQLLFYSVGIGQISSEVPQNLSASRPQDRQFILSSKKLLLSDSGFYLCAWRAFRDFSYNEQFFGPGTRLTVL.

This sequence joins TRBV5-4 and TRBJ2-7; TRBD1 matches at 9 bases. The germline CDR1 and CDR2 sequences are SGHNT and YYREEE (reference sequence). V was pared by 1 base and J by 1 base, with 3 bases of the junction left unmatched. The CDR3 extends over 15 amino acids. In DNA, the CDR3 is TGTGCCAGCAGCTTGCGGGACAGGGTGTCCTACGAGCAGTACTTC. Amino acid sequence: CASSLRDRVSYEQYF. Using reference TRBV5-4 and TRBJ2-7 for the parts outside the CDR3, the full variable domain is ETGVTQSPTHLIKTRGQQVTLRCSSQSGHNTVSWYQQALGQGPQFIFQYYREEENGRGNFPPRFSGLQFPNYSSELNVNALELDDSALYLCASSLRDRVSYEQYFGPGTRLTVT.

The chain has TRBV11-3 and TRBJ2-1, with D possibly matching TRBD1 (6 bases). Trimming removed 4 bases at V and 7 bases at J, with 17 bases between. CDR3 length: 15 residues. Germline V CDR1 and CDR2: SGHNT, YENEEA. The chain's CDR3 is CASSYRDTTRNEQFF. The CDR3 DNA follows: TGTGCCAGCAGCTACCGGGACACCACGAGGAATGAGCAGTTCTTC.

This clone came up a few times. V is TRBV4-1 and J is TRBJ2-7; D is possibly TRBD2 (6 bases). Germline values: CDR1 MGHRA, CDR2 YSYEKL. V was trimmed by 0 bases and J by 6 bases, leaving 15 bases between them. The CDR3 loop spans 15 amino acids. This CDR3 is CASSQEFNEGGEQYF. The CDR3 region has the DNA TGCGCCAGCAGCCAAGAATTTAACGAGGGAGGCGAGCAGTACTTC.

The chain recombines TRBV9 with TRBJ2-3; no firm D call. CDR1 and CDR2 (germline): SGDLS, YYNGEE. Trimming shortened V by 3 bases and J by 5 bases, and 7 bases separated the two germline ends. The length of the CDR3 is 12 residues. In nucleotides, the CDR3 is TGTGCCAGCAGCGGACTCAGAGATACGCAGTATTTT. This sequence encodes CASSGLRDTQYF.

The gene calls are TRBV3-1 (or the pseudogene TRBV3-2) and TRBJ1-1; D may be TRBD1 (5 bases). The CDR3 contains 12 residues. Trimming removed 7 bases from V and 7 bases from J, with 13 bases in between. The germline CDR1 and CDR2 sequences are LGHDT and YNNKEL (reference sequence). The CDR3 DNA reads as TGTGCCAGCACCACATCCGGGGGTGAAGCTTTCTTT. Translated, it gives CASTTSGGEAFF.

The V gene is TRBV7-2, the J gene TRBJ2-2; possibly TRBD2 for D (5 bases). The CDR3 length is 16 residues. Trimming removed 1 base at V and 4 bases at J, with 13 bases between. Germline CDR1 reads SGHTA; CDR2 reads FQGNSA. The CDR3 loop is CASSLGSEGFTGELFF. Here the CDR3 DNA reads TGTGCCAGCAGCTTAGGTTCCGAGGGTTTCACCGGGGAGCTGTTTTTT. Drawing the rest from reference TRBV7-2 and TRBJ2-2, the complete variable domain is GAGVSQSPSNKVTEKGKDVELRCDPISGHTALYWYRQSLGQGLEFLIYFQGNSAPDKSGLPSDRFSAERTGGSVSTLTIQRTQQEDSAVYLCASSLGSEGFTGELFFGEGSRLTVL.

J is TRBJ1-2 and V is TRBV28; TRBD1 is a possible D gene (5 bases). Germline CDR1 MDHEN, CDR2 SYDVKM. Trimming took off 5 bases at V and 2 bases at J, with 9 bases between the two ends. The CDR3 runs to 13 residues. CDR3 nucleotides: TGTGCCAGCAGTCTGACAGAGAACTATGGCTACACCTTC. Amino acid sequence: CASSLTENYGYTF.

The V and J genes are TRBV6-5 and TRBJ1-1, with 8 bases fitting TRBD1. The J segment lost 8 bases and the V segment lost 7 bases, leaving 12 bases of the junction unmatched. The germline gives CDR1 MNHEY, CDR2 SVGAGI. The CDR3 has 14 amino acids. CDR3 in amino acids: CASNSWAGGTEAFF. The CDR3 DNA follows: TGTGCCAGCAACTCCTGGGCAGGGGGCACCGAAGCTTTCTTT.

The genes are TRBV27 and TRBJ2-3; TRBD2 agrees at 9 bases. The CDR3 runs to 17 residues. The germline CDR1 and CDR2 sequences are MNHEY and SMNVEV (reference sequence). V lost 4 bases, J lost 2 bases, and 10 bases stayed unmatched. In nucleotides, the CDR3 is TGTGCCAGCAGTTCCCCTCGACTAGCGGCAAACACAGATACGCAGTATTTT. This encodes CASSSPRLAANTDTQYF.

The chain combines TRBV6-5 with TRBJ1-4; 8 bases are shared with TRBD1. The CDR3 totals 14 residues. Germline-derived CDR1 and CDR2 are MNHEY and SVGAGI. V gave up 0 bases and J gave up 8 bases; unmatched junction bases: 2. The CDR3 DNA follows: TGTGCCAGCAGTTACTCCGACAGGGGAGAAAAACTGTTTTTT. Encoded protein: CASSYSDRGEKLFF.

The gene calls are TRBV2 and TRBJ1-1, with 10 nucleotides matching TRBD1. V shed 5 bases, J shed 10 bases, and the junction held 4 bases outside the gene matches. The CDR3 totals 12 residues. Germline loops: CDR1 SNHLY, CDR2 FYNNEI. This chain's CDR3 is CASSNRDRGAFF. The DNA of the CDR3 is TGTGCCAGCAGTAATCGGGACAGGGGAGCTTTCTTT. Based on the CDR3 plus reference TRBV2 and TRBJ1-1, the full variable domain is EPEVTQTPSHQVTQMGQEVILRCVPISNHLYFYWYRQILGQKVEFLVSFYNNEISEKSEIFDDQFSVERPDGSNFTLKIRSTKLEDSAMYFCASSNRDRGAFFGQGTRLTVV.

CDR3 amino acids: CASSIAAGLGVDTQYF. The CDR3 DNA follows: TGTGCCAGTAGTATAGCGGCGGGGCTAGGGGTAGATACGCAGTATTTT. V usage is TRBV19 and J usage is TRBJ2-3; possible D gene TRBD2, 6 bases. Germline lookup yields CDR1 LNHDA and CDR2 SQIVND (reference sequence). V dropped 1 base and J dropped 5 bases, with 16 bases sitting between them. This CDR3 is 16 amino acids long.

This chain joins TRBV30 and TRBJ2-5; 8 bases line up with TRBD2. The length of the CDR3 is 12 residues. Germline loops: CDR1 GTSNPN, CDR2 SVGIG (reference sequence). J was trimmed by 5 bases and V by 1 base; bases with no gene match: 0. This CDR3 reads CAWSAGGETQYF. In DNA form, the CDR3 reads TGTGCCTGGAGTGCGGGGGGGGAGACCCAGTACTTC. Together with reference TRBV30 and TRBJ2-5, the CDR3 gives the full variable domain: SQTIHQWPATLVQPVGSPLSLECTVEGTSNPNLYWYRQAAGRGLQLLFYSVGIGQISSEVPQNLSASRPQDRQFILSSKKLLLSDSGFYLCAWSAGGETQYFGPGTRLLVL.

This clone was counted only a few times. This chain's CDR3 is CASSIAGLVAPREQYF. The CDR3 DNA reads TGTGCCAGTAGTATCGCCGGACTAGTGGCCCCCCGAGAGCAGTACTTC. V usage is TRBV19 and J usage is TRBJ2-7, with 7 bases identical to TRBD2. The CDR3 spans 16 residues. V was clipped by 3 bases and J by 7 bases; unmatched bases: 15. Germline V gene data show CDR1 as LNHDA and CDR2 as SQIVND (reference sequence).

The V and J genes are TRBV6-2 or TRBV6-3 and TRBJ2-1, with 10 positions matching TRBD2. CDR3 size: 17 residues. V was pared by 5 bases and J by 9 bases, with 16 bases of the junction left unmatched. Germline lookup yields CDR1 MNHEY and CDR2 SVGEGT. The CDR3: CASSLPRGLAGAGEQFF. For the CDR3, the DNA is TGTGCCAGCAGTCTCCCACGGGGGCTAGCGGGAGCCGGTGAGCAGTTCTTC.

This chain links TRBV3-1 (or the pseudogene TRBV3-2) with TRBJ2-5, with 7 bases fitting TRBD1. This CDR3 contains 14 residues. V was clipped by 3 bases and J by 2 bases; unmatched bases: 3. Per the germline V gene, CDR1 is LGHDT and CDR2 is YNNKEL (reference sequence). The CDR3: CASSHGGQQETQYF. For the CDR3, the DNA is TGTGCCAGCAGCCATGGGGGACAGCAAGAGACCCAGTACTTC.

J is TRBJ2-3 and V is TRBV12-3 or TRBV12-4, with unresolved D. This CDR3 contains 12 residues. Between the trimmed V and J ends, which lost 6 bases and 6 bases, there was a span of 10 bases. Here the CDR3 DNA reads TGTGCCAGCAGCAGTCCCGTCGATACGCAGTATTTT. This encodes CASSSPVDTQYF.

The rearrangement joins TRBV28 to TRBJ2-7; TRBD2 matches at 10 bases. CDR1 and CDR2 from the germline V gene are MDHEN and SYDVKM. The ends lost 7 bases at V and 9 bases at J; junction bases unmatched: 12. The CDR3 sequence is 14 residues long. CDR3 coding DNA: TGTGCCAGCACCGTTAGCGGGAGGCCTGGGGGGCAGTACTTC. Encoded protein: CASTVSGRPGGQYF.

The CDR3 protein is CASSLDTEFNSPLHF. In DNA form, the CDR3 reads TGTGCCAGCAGCTTAGATACAGAATTTAATTCACCCCTCCACTTT. The chain combines TRBV7-2 with TRBJ1-6; D not resolved. The CDR3 contains 15 residues. Germline CDR1 SGHTA, CDR2 FQGNSA. V was pared by 1 base and J by 6 bases, with 10 bases between.

The chain is built from TRBV21-1 and TRBJ1-5. TRBV21-1 is labeled a pseudogene. The CDR3 is 16 residues long. The CDR3 DNA reads as TGTGCCAGCAGCAAATCTCTTATGAGGGGAGGTCAGCCCCAGCATTTT. Its translation is CASSKSLMRGGQPQHF.

The chain carries TRBV9 and TRBJ1-3, with 7 bases identical to TRBD1. This CDR3 has 15 amino acids. Per germline, CDR1 SGDLS and CDR2 YYNGEE. The V segment lost 3 bases and the J segment 4 bases; nucleotides outside the gene matches: 7. The chain's CDR3 is CASSAGDRDGNTIYF. CDR3 nucleotides: TGTGCCAGCAGCGCGGGAGACAGGGACGGAAACACCATATATTTT.

The rearrangement links TRBV4-3 to TRBJ1-1; a possible D gene is TRBD1 (6 bases). V dropped 3 bases and J dropped 9 bases, with 14 bases sitting between them. Germline CDR1 reads LGHNA; CDR2 reads YSLEER. This CDR3 region has 13 residues. Here the CDR3 reads CASSQAGTNKAFF. CDR3 nucleotides: TGCGCCAGCAGCCAGGCCGGGACAAACAAAGCTTTCTTT.

The chain is built from TRBV6-6 and TRBJ2-7, with 9 nucleotides matching TRBD1. The germline V gene has CDR1 MNHNY and CDR2 SVGAGI (reference sequence). V gave up 9 bases and J gave up 0 bases; unmatched junction bases: 3. This CDR3 has 13 residues. The CDR3 loop reads CASGQGSSYEQYF. CDR3 coding DNA: TGTGCCAGTGGACAGGGGTCCTCCTACGAGCAGTACTTC.

V and J are TRBV5-1 and TRBJ2-5; D possibly corresponds to TRBD2 (5 bases). Germline lookup yields CDR1 SGHRS and CDR2 YFSETQ. Trimming pared 0 bases from V and 7 bases from J, leaving 13 bases between. CDR3 size: 14 residues. The CDR3 sequence is CASSLESGGGTQYF. The CDR3 DNA reads TGCGCCAGCAGCTTGGAAAGCGGAGGAGGGACCCAGTACTTC.

With respect to this clone: The identical CDR3 is also encoded by other nucleotide sequences in the sample. The chain employs TRBV30 and TRBJ1-5; tentatively, D is TRBD1 (5 bases). Deletions cut 0 bases from V and 4 bases from J, with 7 bases between. Germline V gene data show CDR1 as GTSNPN and CDR2 as SVGIG (reference sequence). CDR3 length: 13 residues. CDR3 sequence (DNA): TGTGCCTGGAGTGTCCAGGGTAATCAGCCCCAGCATTTT. Translation: CAWSVQGNQPQHF.